One and the same sample provided the 11 T cell receptor beta chains below, sequenced in a study of blood T cell repertoires in COVID-19. Sequencing used immunoSEQ multiplex PCR; TCRdb keeps in-frame clones, though not all of them. The table records tens of thousands of clones, about 85% of them present only once. Sequencing used peripheral blood. The receptors were sampled from a human donor in a cohort sampled during active COVID-19.

V usage is TRBV4-3 and J usage is TRBJ1-3; no clear D gene. Trimming left V 0 bases short and J 2 bases short, with 14 bases between. Germline values: CDR1 LGHNA, CDR2 YSLEER. CDR3 length: 17 amino acids. In DNA, the CDR3 is TGCGCCAGCAGCCAAGAGGCAGGAACCTTTACTGGAAACACCATATATTTT. Translation gives CASSQEAGTFTGNTIYF.

The V gene is TRBV7-2, the J gene TRBJ2-3, with unresolved D. The CDR3 extends over 14 amino acids. Trimming pared 8 bases from V and 2 bases from J, leaving 14 bases between. Germline CDR1 and CDR2: SGHTA and FQGNSA. The CDR3 bases are TGTGCCAGCGAAAGTAACAAGAACACAGATACGCAGTATTTT. It is translated as CASESNKNTDTQYF.

The chain uses TRBV28 and TRBJ2-3; a possible D gene is TRBD2 (6 bases). Germline values: CDR1 MDHEN, CDR2 SYDVKM. The CDR3 runs to 16 residues. Trimming pared 8 bases from V and 3 bases from J, leaving 21 bases between. Here the CDR3 DNA reads TGTGCCAGCTTAACAACCGCTAGCGTCTTAACAGATACGCAGTATTTT. Its translation: CASLTTASVLTDTQYF.

The count of this clone is one. The rearrangement links TRBV6-5 to TRBJ2-2; 7 bases agree with TRBD2. The trim removed 5 bases at V and 1 base at J, leaving 1 base unmatched. The CDR3 sequence is 14 residues long. Germline loops: CDR1 MNHEY, CDR2 SVGAGI. CDR3 sequence reads: CASSKRGNTGELFF. The CDR3 DNA is TGTGCCAGCAGTAAGCGGGGGAACACCGGGGAGCTGTTTTTT.

This chain joins TRBV5-1 and TRBJ2-7, with TRBD2 matching 11 bases. The J call may be in error: the DNA end matches TRBJ2-1 better. This CDR3 has 15 amino acids. Looked up from germline, CDR1 is SGHRS and CDR2 is YFSETQ. The CDR3 is CASLLAGGVYNEQFF. CDR3 DNA sequence: TGCGCCAGCTTATTAGCGGGAGGGGTCTACAATGAGCAGTTCTTC.

This rearrangement joins TRBV28 to TRBJ1-5, with D unresolved. From germline, CDR1 is MDHEN and CDR2 SYDVKM. V was trimmed by 6 bases and J by 4 bases, leaving 19 bases between them. The CDR3 loop spans 16 amino acids. CDR3 region: CASSLLPDSVNQPQHF. The CDR3 DNA sequence: TGTGCCAGCAGCCTTCTTCCAGATTCTGTTAATCAGCCCCAGCATTTT.

The V call is TRBV5-1, the J call TRBJ2-2; unclear D gene. V dropped 0 bases and J dropped 4 bases, with 10 bases sitting between them. From germline, CDR1 is SGHRS and CDR2 YFSETQ. This CDR3 is built from 15 residues. The CDR3 DNA sequence: TGCGCCAGCAGCTTGGCGTCAGGCCCCACCGGGGAGCTGTTTTTT. Translated: CASSLASGPTGELFF. Filled out from reference TRBV5-1 and TRBJ2-2, the complete variable domain reads KAGVTQTPRYLIKTRGQQVTLSCSPISGHRSVSWYQQTPGQGLQFLFEYFSETQRNKGNFPGRFSGRQFSNSRSEMNVSTLELGDSALYLCASSLASGPTGELFFGEGSRLTVL.

The chain has TRBV4-2 and TRBJ1-3; maybe TRBD1 (6 bases). The V and J ends lost 6 bases and 1 base respectively, with 10 bases between them. In germline, CDR1 is LGHNA, CDR2 YNFKEQ. The CDR3 contains 14 residues. The CDR3 DNA reads as TGTGCCAGCAGAGGACAGAAATCTGGAAACACCATATATTTT. Translated: CASRGQKSGNTIYF.

This rearrangement joins TRBV19 to TRBJ2-5; D is possibly TRBD2 (5 bases). V lost 6 bases and J lost 7, with 9 bases in between. The germline CDR1 and CDR2 sequences are LNHDA and SQIVND (reference sequence). CDR3 length equals 11 residues. This CDR3 is CASRMGRTQYF. The DNA for the CDR3 is TGTGCCAGTAGGATGGGGAGGACCCAGTACTTC.

J is TRBJ1-2 and V is TRBV28; D not resolved. CDR1 is MDHEN and CDR2 is SYDVKM in the germline V gene. V shed 6 bases and J shed 6 bases, with 17 bases lying between them. This CDR3 spans 14 amino acids. DNA of the CDR3: TGTGCCAGCAGGCCCTTTTTGGGGAGGGATGGCTACACCTTC. Translating it yields CASRPFLGRDGYTF.

This chain connects TRBV7-8 to TRBJ1-2, with D uncertain. CDR1 is SGHVS and CDR2 is FQNEAQ in the germline V gene. The V gene lost 5 bases and the J gene lost 8 bases, with 12 bases spanning the gap. This CDR3 is 12 amino acids long. The CDR3 loop is CASSPRGKGYTF. CDR3 sequence (DNA): TGTGCCAGCAGCCCCCGAGGGAAGGGCTACACCTTC. The entire variable domain, with the rest obtained from reference TRBV7-8 and TRBJ1-2, is as follows: GAGVSQSPRYKVAKRGQDVALRCDPISGHVSLFWYQQALGQGPEFLTYFQNEAQLDKSGLPSDRFFAERPEGSVSTLKIQRTQQEDSAVYLCASSPRGKGYTFGSGTRLTVV.